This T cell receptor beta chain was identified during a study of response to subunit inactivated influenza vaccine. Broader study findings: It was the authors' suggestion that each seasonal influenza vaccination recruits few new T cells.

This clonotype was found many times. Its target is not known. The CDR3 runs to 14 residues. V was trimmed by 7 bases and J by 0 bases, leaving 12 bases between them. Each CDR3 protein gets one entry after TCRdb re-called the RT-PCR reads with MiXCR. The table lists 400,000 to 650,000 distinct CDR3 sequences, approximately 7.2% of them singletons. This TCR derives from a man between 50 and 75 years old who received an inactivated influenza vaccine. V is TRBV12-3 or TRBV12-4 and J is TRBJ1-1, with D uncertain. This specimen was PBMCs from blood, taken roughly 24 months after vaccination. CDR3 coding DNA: TGTGCCAGCATCCCTTGGCGGATGAACACTGAAGCTTTCTTT. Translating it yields CASIPWRMNTEAFF.